In this sample, the clone carrying this T cell receptor beta chain turned up once. The data stem from a study of blood T cell repertoires in COVID-19. Study as a whole: From the United States, Italy and Spain came samples of acute and convalescent COVID-19.

With 5 bases removed from V and 6 bases from J, the gap between germline ends came to 11 bases. Germline V CDR1 and CDR2: SGHNT, YENEEA. The CDR3 is 14 residues long. Per the original data handling: Estimation of nucleated cell counts relied on the amplification of reference gene primers. The protocol was immunoSEQ multiplex PCR, while the TCRdb copy is restricted to in-frame clones and leaves out a portion. V, J and clone size derive from that table, while D and trimming were established from the DNA sequence. This sample yields 250,000 or so clones, of which 84% are seen a single time; 1.5% to 2% belongs to the top ten.

The chain is built from TRBV11-3 and TRBJ1-6; D gene ambiguous. The specimen sequenced was PBMCs or T cells enriched from blood (not recorded which). The clonotype comes from a man in his 60s who had recovered from COVID-19. The CDR3 here is CASSRRGPNSPLHF. CDR3 DNA sequence: TGTGCCAGCAGCCGCCGCGGTCCTAATTCACCCCTCCACTTT.